This is a list of T cell receptor beta chains from one sample in a study of shared T cell receptors in the human thymus. Profiling relied on immunoSEQ multiplex PCR, and the TCRdb table lists in-frame clones only, not all of them. Of some 700,000 clones in the sample, around 87% were seen once. The sample also formed part of further work on human thymus T cells.

The material sequenced was thymocytes. Receptor source: a boy younger than two with a congenital heart defect. CDR3s include the opening cysteine and the closing phenylalanine or tryptophan. Fields, in order: D gene, J gene, V gene, clone size, CDR3 protein, CDR3 DNA. A D gene is named only where the DNA matches it firmly. A row's size may be missing; if present it is once, few, many or a size class.

>TRBD1|TRBJ1-5|TRBV19|.
CASTLGDRGGQPQHF
TGTGCCAGTACCCTAGGGGACAGGGGGGGTCAGCCCCAGCATTTT
>TRBD2|TRBJ2-1|TRBV27|few
CASSPLSGRRSYNEQFF
TGTGCCAGCAGTCCCCTTAGCGGGAGACGGTCCTACAATGAGCAGTTCTTC
>.|TRBJ2-2|TRBV4-2|.
CASSQGGGLAATGELFF
TGTGCCAGCAGCCAAGGGGGTGGTCTAGCTGCCACCGGGGAGCTGTTTTTT
>.|TRBJ2-7|TRBV15|.
CATSRDPGHPYEQYF
TGTGCCACCAGCAGAGATCCCGGACACCCATACGAGCAGTACTTC
>TRBD2|TRBJ2-5|TRBV4-2|.
CASSPGLAVQETQYF
TGTGCCAGCAGCCCGGGACTAGCGGTCCAAGAGACCCAGTACTTC
>TRBD2|TRBJ2-5|TRBV9|.
CASGNLAGRETQYF
TGTGCCAGCGGCAACCTAGCGGGAAGAGAGACCCAGTACTTC
>.|TRBJ1-1|TRBV11-2|once
CASSFIPGRWAEAFF
TGTGCCAGCAGCTTCATTCCAGGGCGGTGGGCTGAAGCTTTCTTT
>TRBD1|TRBJ1-2|TRBV5-1|.
CASSSPPGTGPYGYTF
TGCGCCAGCAGCTCCCCCCCCGGGACAGGGCCTTATGGCTACACCTTC
>TRBD1|TRBJ2-3|TRBV28|.
CASSLCEGEQRDRVGRTDTQYF
TGTGCCAGCAGTTTATGCGAGGGGGAACAAAGGGACAGGGTTGGGAGAACAGATACGCAGTATTTT
>.|TRBJ2-5|TRBV18|.
CASSPQLGKGTQYF
TGTGCCAGCTCACCACAACTAGGGAAGGGGACCCAGTACTTC
>TRBD2|TRBJ2-1|TRBV7-9|.
CASSAPVAGGANEQFF
TGTGCCAGCAGCGCCCCGGTAGCGGGAGGAGCAAATGAGCAGTTCTTC
>.|TRBJ1-2|TRBV14|.
CASSHGGAPNGYTF
TGTGCCAGCAGCCACGGGGGGGCGCCCAATGGCTACACCTTC
>.|TRBJ1-1|TRBV11-2|.
CASSFGQLGGTRNTEAFF
TGTGCCAGCAGCTTCGGACAGCTCGGTGGGACAAGGAACACTGAAGCTTTCTTT
>.|TRBJ2-2|TRBV7-9|.
CASSLGTATDGELFF
TGTGCCAGCAGCTTAGGGACAGCCACGGACGGGGAGCTGTTTTTT
>.|TRBJ2-7|TRBV4-3|.
CASSQRVACEQYF
TGCGCCAGCAGCCAACGCGTAGCGTGCGAGCAGTACTTC
>TRBD1|TRBJ2-7|TRBV7-2|.
CASIPRGTGRHEQYF
TGTGCCAGCATCCCTCGGGGGACAGGGCGACACGAGCAGTACTTC
>TRBD1|TRBJ2-5|TRBV14|.
CASSQGFTGGLKTQYF
TGTGCCAGCAGCCAAGGGTTCACAGGGGGCTTGAAGACCCAGTACTTC
>TRBD1|TRBJ1-3|TRBV19|few
CASSAGQVFAGNTIYF
TGTGCCAGTAGTGCGGGACAGGTTTTTGCTGGAAACACCATATATTTT
>.|TRBJ2-7|TRBV30|.
CAWSPGRVHEQYF
TGTGCCTGGAGTCCCGGCAGGGTCCACGAGCAGTACTTC
>TRBD1|TRBJ2-7|TRBV14|few
CASSEETGGPYEQYF
TGTGCCAGCAGCGAAGAAACAGGGGGCCCCTACGAGCAGTACTTC
>.|TRBJ2-7|TRBV4-3|.
CASSQEIEGGSYEQYF
TGCGCCAGCAGCCAAGAAATCGAAGGGGGCTCCTACGAGCAGTACTTC
>.|TRBJ1-5|TRBV19|.
CASSIGANQPQHF
TGTGCCAGTAGTATAGGTGCGAATCAGCCCCAGCATTTT
>.|TRBJ1-1|TRBV9|.
CASSVGPERNTEAFF
TGTGCCAGCAGCGTAGGGCCGGAGAGGAACACTGAAGCTTTCTTT
>TRBD2|TRBJ2-1|TRBV5-4|.
CASGLAEPNEQFF
TGTGCCAGCGGGCTAGCGGAGCCTAATGAGCAGTTCTTC
>TRBD2|TRBJ2-7|TRBV29-1|.
CSVVAGGSYEQYF
TGCAGCGTTGTAGCGGGAGGGTCCTACGAGCAGTACTTC
>.|TRBJ1-1|TRBV5-5|.
CASTSDRNTEAFF
TGTGCCAGCACCTCGGACAGGAACACTGAAGCTTTCTTT
>.|TRBJ2-2|TRBV27|.
CASSLERGSDTGELFF
TGTGCCAGCAGTTTAGAAAGGGGATCGGACACCGGGGAGCTGTTTTTT
>TRBD1|TRBJ2-1|TRBV28|.
CASIRGNEQFF
TGTGCCAGCATCAGGGGGAATGAGCAGTTCTTC
>.|TRBJ2-1|TRBV14|.
CASSHRESDGEQFF
TGTGCCAGCAGCCACCGGGAAAGCGACGGTGAGCAGTTCTTC